This T cell receptor beta chain was retrieved from a study of regulatory T cells in long-lasting Graves disease. As to time point: newly diagnosed GD, antithyroid drugs for less than 3 months. After RNA was extracted from PBMCs, the TCR library was made from it. In each case, Graves' disease was diagnosed per American Thyroid Association guidelines. Libraries of TCR beta came from iRepertoire HTBI primers plus Arm-PCR of CDR3 regions. Authors' processing steps: The identification of approximately 62 TRBV and approximately 15 TRBJ segments was made across samples. TCRdb recomputed calls from the multiplex PCR reads with MiXCR, one row per CDR3 protein. TCRdb's processing, not the authors', yielded these V and J calls. The sample contains a few hundred thousand distinct CDR3 sequences, 14% to 15% of which appear only once. Another study also made use of these data, one on T cells in Graves' hyperthyroidism and ophthalmopathy. That paper states: Investigators excluded patients with uncontrolled infection, other autoimmune disease, pregnancy or lactation.

The sequencing used peripheral blood mononuclear cells (PBMCs), collected at new diagnosis, from a patient treated with antithyroid drugs. The sequence came from a woman between 40 and 55 years old with Graves disease.

CDR3 bases: TGTGCCAGCAGTTCAGCCGGGGGAGGCTCCTACGAGCAGTACTTC. The encoded protein is CASSSAGGGSYEQYF. The chain combines TRBV6-5 with TRBJ2-7; maybe TRBD2 (6 bases). The CDR3 is 15 residues long. From germline, CDR1 is MNHEY and CDR2 SVGAGI. V was trimmed by 4 bases and J by 0 bases, leaving 13 bases between them.